Reported below is one T cell receptor beta chain. Its target is not known. The sample comes from a study of response to subunit inactivated influenza vaccine. TCRdb re-called the RT-PCR reads with MiXCR, one entry per CDR3 protein. The profile shows hundreds of thousands of distinct CDR3 sequences, approximately 15% of them singletons. The CDR3 covers 14 residues. V shed 6 bases and J 2 bases; nucleotides not matched to a gene: 5. The germline gives CDR1 MNHEY, CDR2 SVGEGT. Study outcomes and limitations: Authors suggested that a seasonal influenza vaccination recruits few new T cells each time.

Sequencing was performed on PBMCs from blood, taken 11 to 12 days after vaccination. The genes are TRBV6-2 or TRBV6-3 and TRBJ2-7; 9 positions agree with TRBD1. The sequence was obtained from a man aged 50 or older who received an inactivated influenza vaccine. CDR3 coding DNA: TGTGCCAGCAGACCCGGGACAGGGACCTACGAGCAGTACTTC. Protein sequence: CASRPGTGTYEQYF.